This paragraph reports one TCR beta chain. This sample was taken from a study of Ad26.COV2.S vaccination and SARS-CoV-2 variants. The data were produced by immunoSEQ multiplex PCR, yet TCRdb's version contains in-frame clones alone and is incomplete. The profile shows about 350,000 clones, around 90% of them singletons. CDR1 and CDR2 from the germline V gene are SNHLY and FYNNEI. V lost 7 bases to trimming and J lost 3 bases; unmatched junction nucleotides: 7. CDR3 length: 16 amino acids. The source material was peripheral blood, sampled after recovery from COVID-19. The TCR sequence derives from a human donor who had recovered from COVID-19. The chain joins TRBV2 to TRBJ2-3, with 13 bases identical to TRBD2. The CDR3 bases are TGTGCCAGCAAAGCGACTAGCGGGGGGAGGACAGATACGCAGTATTTT. The encoded protein is CASKATSGGRTDTQYF.